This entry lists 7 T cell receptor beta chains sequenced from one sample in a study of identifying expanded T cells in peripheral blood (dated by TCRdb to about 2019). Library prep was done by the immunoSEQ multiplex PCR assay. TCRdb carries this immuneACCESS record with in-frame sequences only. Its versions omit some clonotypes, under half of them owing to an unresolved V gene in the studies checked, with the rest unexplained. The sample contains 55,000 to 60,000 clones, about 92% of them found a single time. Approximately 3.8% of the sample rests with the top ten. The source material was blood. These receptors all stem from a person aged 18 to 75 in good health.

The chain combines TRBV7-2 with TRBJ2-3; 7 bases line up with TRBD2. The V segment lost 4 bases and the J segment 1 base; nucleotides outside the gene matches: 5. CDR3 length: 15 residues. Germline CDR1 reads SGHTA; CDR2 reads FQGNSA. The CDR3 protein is CASSYTGLRTDTQYF. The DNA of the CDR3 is TGTGCCAGCAGCTATACGGGACTACGCACAGATACGCAGTATTTT.

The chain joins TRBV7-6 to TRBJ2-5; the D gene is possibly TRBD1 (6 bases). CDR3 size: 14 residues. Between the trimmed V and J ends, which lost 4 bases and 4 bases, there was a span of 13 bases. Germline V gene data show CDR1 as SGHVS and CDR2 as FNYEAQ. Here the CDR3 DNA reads TGTGCCAGCAGCTCATCAGGGGAGAGAGAGACCCAGTACTTC. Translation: CASSSSGERETQYF.

CDR3 sequence: CASKGHSQNTEAFF. CDR3 sequence (DNA): TGTGCCAGTAAGGGACACAGTCAGAACACTGAAGCTTTCTTT. The chain is built from TRBV19 and TRBJ1-1; D might be TRBD1 (6 bases). CDR1 is LNHDA and CDR2 is SQIVND in the germline V gene (reference sequence). The V gene lost 7 bases and the J gene lost 1 base, with 13 bases spanning the gap. The length of the CDR3 is 14 residues.

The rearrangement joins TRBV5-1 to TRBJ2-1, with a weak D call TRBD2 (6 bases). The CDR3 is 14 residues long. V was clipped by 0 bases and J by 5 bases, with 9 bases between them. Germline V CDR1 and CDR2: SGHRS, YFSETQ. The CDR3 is CASSLAGGNNEQFF. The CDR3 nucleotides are TGCGCCAGCAGCTTGGCGGGCGGGAACAATGAGCAGTTCTTC.

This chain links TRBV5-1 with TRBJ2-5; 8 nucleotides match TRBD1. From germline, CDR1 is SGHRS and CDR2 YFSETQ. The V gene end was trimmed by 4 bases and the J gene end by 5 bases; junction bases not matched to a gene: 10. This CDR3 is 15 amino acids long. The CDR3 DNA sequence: TGCGCCAGCAGCACCCGGACAGGGAGCCAGGAGACCCAGTACTTC. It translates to CASSTRTGSQETQYF.

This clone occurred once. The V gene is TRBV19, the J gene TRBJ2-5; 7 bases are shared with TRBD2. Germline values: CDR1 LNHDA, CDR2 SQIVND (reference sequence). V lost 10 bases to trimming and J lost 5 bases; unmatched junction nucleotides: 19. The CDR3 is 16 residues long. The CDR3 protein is CATRRSREGPWETQYF. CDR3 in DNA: TGTGCCACCCGGCGGTCCAGGGAGGGGCCATGGGAGACCCAGTACTTC.

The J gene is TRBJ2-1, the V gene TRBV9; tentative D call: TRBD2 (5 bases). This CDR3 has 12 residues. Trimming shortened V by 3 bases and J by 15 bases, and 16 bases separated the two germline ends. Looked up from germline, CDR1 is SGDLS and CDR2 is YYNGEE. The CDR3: CASSADTEGRFF. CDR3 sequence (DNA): TGTGCCAGCAGCGCCGACACTGAGGGAAGGTTCTTC.